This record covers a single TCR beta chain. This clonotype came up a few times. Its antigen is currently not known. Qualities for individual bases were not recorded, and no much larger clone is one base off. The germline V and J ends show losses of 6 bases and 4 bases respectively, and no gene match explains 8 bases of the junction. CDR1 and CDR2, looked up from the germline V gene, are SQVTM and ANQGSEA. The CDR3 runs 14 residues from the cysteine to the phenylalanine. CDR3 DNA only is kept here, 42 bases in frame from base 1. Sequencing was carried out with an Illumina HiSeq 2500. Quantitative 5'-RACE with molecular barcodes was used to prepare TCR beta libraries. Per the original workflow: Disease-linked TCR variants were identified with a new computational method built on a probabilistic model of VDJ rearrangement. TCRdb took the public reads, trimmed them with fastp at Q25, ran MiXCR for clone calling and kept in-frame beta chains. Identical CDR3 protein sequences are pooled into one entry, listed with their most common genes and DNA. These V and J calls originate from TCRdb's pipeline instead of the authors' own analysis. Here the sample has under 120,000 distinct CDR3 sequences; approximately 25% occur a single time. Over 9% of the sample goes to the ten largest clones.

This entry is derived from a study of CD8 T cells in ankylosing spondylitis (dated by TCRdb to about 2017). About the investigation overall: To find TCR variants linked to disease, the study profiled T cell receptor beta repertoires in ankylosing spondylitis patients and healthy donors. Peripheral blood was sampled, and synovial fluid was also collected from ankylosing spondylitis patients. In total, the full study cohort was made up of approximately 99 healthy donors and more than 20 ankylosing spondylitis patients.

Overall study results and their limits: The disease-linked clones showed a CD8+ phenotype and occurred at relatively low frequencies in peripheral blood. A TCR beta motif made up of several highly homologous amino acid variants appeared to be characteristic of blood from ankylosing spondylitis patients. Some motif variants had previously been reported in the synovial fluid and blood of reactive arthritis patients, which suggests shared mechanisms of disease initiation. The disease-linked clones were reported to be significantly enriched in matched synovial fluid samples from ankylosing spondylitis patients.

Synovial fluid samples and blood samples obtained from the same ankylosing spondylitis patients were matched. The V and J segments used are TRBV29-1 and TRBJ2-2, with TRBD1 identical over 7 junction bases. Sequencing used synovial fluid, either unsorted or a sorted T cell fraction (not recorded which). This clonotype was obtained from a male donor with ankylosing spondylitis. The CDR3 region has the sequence CSVLRQGPTGELFF. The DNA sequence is TGCAGCGTCTTAAGACAGGGCCCCACCGGGGAGCTGTTTTTT.